This is a list of T cell receptor beta chains from one sample in a study of shared clonotypes between healthy human individuals. Libraries were prepared by immunoSEQ multiplex PCR; TCRdb keeps only in-frame clonotypes and omits some of them. The sample consists of under 1 million clones, 85% to 95% of them appearing once. The sample consisted of naive CD8+ T cells sorted from blood. These receptors were taken from a man aged 25 to 40 in good health. The conserved cysteine and the conserved F or W are not part of the CDR3 here. Expanded clones are given a class, and other clones once, few, many or no size at all.

cdr3_aa: ASSLRQGRLGEQF
v_call: TRBV27
clone_size: NA
j_call: TRBJ2-1

cdr3_aa: ASHYSVGSGPLYTDTQY
v_call: TRBV19
clone_size: NA
j_call: TRBJ2-3

cdr3_aa: SVPGLGYEQY
v_call: TRBV29-1
clone_size: once
j_call: TRBJ2-7

cdr3_aa: ASSLFGGGTEAF
v_call: TRBV5-1
clone_size: NA
j_call: TRBJ1-1

cdr3_aa: ASLKYEQY
v_call: TRBV5-1
clone_size: NA
j_call: TRBJ2-7

cdr3_aa: ASTLQGVQASQY
v_call: TRBV13
clone_size: once
j_call: TRBJ2-7

cdr3_aa: SATYPQTQY
v_call: TRBV20-1
clone_size: NA
j_call: TRBJ2-5

cdr3_aa: ASSYDDGQPHYT
v_call: TRBV6-5
clone_size: NA
j_call: TRBJ1-2

cdr3_aa: ASSTERQGIYEQY
v_call: TRBV19
clone_size: NA
j_call: TRBJ2-7

cdr3_aa: ASSLGQVNTEAF
v_call: TRBV11-2
clone_size: NA
j_call: TRBJ1-1

cdr3_aa: ASSEVGGYGYT
v_call: TRBV7-9
clone_size: NA
j_call: TRBJ1-2

cdr3_aa: ASSLLVATVNQPQH
v_call: TRBV28
clone_size: NA
j_call: TRBJ1-5

cdr3_aa: ASSWRGYYEQY
v_call: TRBV5-1
clone_size: NA
j_call: TRBJ2-7

cdr3_aa: ASGLGGLAAYQETQY
v_call: TRBV12-5
clone_size: NA
j_call: TRBJ2-5

cdr3_aa: ASSPGFGGELF
v_call: TRBV13
clone_size: NA
j_call: TRBJ2-2

cdr3_aa: ASSFSGSGSSYEQY
v_call: TRBV28
clone_size: NA
j_call: TRBJ2-7

cdr3_aa: ASSQFAGTAINEQF
v_call: TRBV4-1
clone_size: once
j_call: TRBJ2-1

cdr3_aa: ASSETQGTPYEQY
v_call: TRBV10-2
clone_size: NA
j_call: TRBJ2-7

cdr3_aa: ASSLIPGPIQETQY
v_call: TRBV27
clone_size: NA
j_call: TRBJ2-5

cdr3_aa: ASSQVPSGNYEQY
v_call: TRBV4-1
clone_size: once
j_call: TRBJ2-7

cdr3_aa: ASSRGAGSNQPQH
v_call: TRBV28
clone_size: NA
j_call: TRBJ1-5

cdr3_aa: ASMGGAREQY
v_call: TRBV2
clone_size: NA
j_call: TRBJ2-7

cdr3_aa: ASRSPLGTGGREQY
v_call: TRBV11-2
clone_size: NA
j_call: TRBJ2-7

cdr3_aa: ASSPGLHEQF
v_call: TRBV19
clone_size: NA
j_call: TRBJ2-1

cdr3_aa: ASSLQADHYNEQF
v_call: TRBV7-3
clone_size: NA
j_call: TRBJ2-1

cdr3_aa: ASSVEGDSTGELF
v_call: TRBV5-1
clone_size: NA
j_call: TRBJ2-2

cdr3_aa: ASSLWPGQGISNEKLF
v_call: TRBV7-6
clone_size: once
j_call: TRBJ1-4

cdr3_aa: ASSFRDRGHEQY
v_call: TRBV11-2
clone_size: NA
j_call: TRBJ2-7

cdr3_aa: ASSLKPGNEQF
v_call: TRBV11-2
clone_size: NA
j_call: TRBJ2-1

cdr3_aa: ASSDSGYTEAF
v_call: TRBV25-1
clone_size: few
j_call: TRBJ1-1

cdr3_aa: ASSQSNRVHSGANVLT
v_call: TRBV23-1
clone_size: NA
j_call: TRBJ2-6

cdr3_aa: ASSLSGQGYTEAF
v_call: TRBV5-6
clone_size: NA
j_call: TRBJ1-1

cdr3_aa: ASSWRPYNEQF
v_call: TRBV7-8
clone_size: NA
j_call: TRBJ2-1

cdr3_aa: ASSPSGGVRGKLF
v_call: TRBV7-6
clone_size: NA
j_call: TRBJ1-4

cdr3_aa: ASSQDTGNAGNTIY
v_call: TRBV4-3
clone_size: NA
j_call: TRBJ1-3

cdr3_aa: ASSLSPVGTQY
v_call: TRBV27
clone_size: NA
j_call: TRBJ2-5

cdr3_aa: ASSVTGTLNYGYT
v_call: TRBV28
clone_size: NA
j_call: TRBJ1-2

cdr3_aa: ASSLSPVLRTTDTQY
v_call: TRBV7-9
clone_size: NA
j_call: TRBJ2-3

cdr3_aa: ASSPTSGAYNEQF
v_call: TRBV5-1
clone_size: NA
j_call: TRBJ2-1

cdr3_aa: ASSYRTEAF
v_call: TRBV28
clone_size: NA
j_call: TRBJ1-1

cdr3_aa: ASSGWGEGDEQY
v_call: TRBV9
clone_size: once
j_call: TRBJ2-7

cdr3_aa: ASSLVGVEQF
v_call: TRBV7-6
clone_size: NA
j_call: TRBJ2-1

cdr3_aa: ASSFGRKTYEQY
v_call: TRBV27
clone_size: NA
j_call: TRBJ2-7

cdr3_aa: ASSRGGLGNEKLF
v_call: TRBV27
clone_size: NA
j_call: TRBJ1-4

cdr3_aa: ASSYSNGQPQH
v_call: TRBV6-5
clone_size: NA
j_call: TRBJ1-5

cdr3_aa: ASSQVQVWREGPETQY
v_call: TRBV14
clone_size: once
j_call: TRBJ2-5

cdr3_aa: AWSVGNRGSVTDTQY
v_call: TRBV30
clone_size: NA
j_call: TRBJ2-3

cdr3_aa: ASSLSPPNEQF
v_call: TRBV7-9
clone_size: NA
j_call: TRBJ2-1

cdr3_aa: ASSVVAATNYGYT
v_call: TRBV5-6
clone_size: once
j_call: TRBJ1-2

cdr3_aa: ASSGGVGYGYT
v_call: TRBV10-2
clone_size: once
j_call: TRBJ1-2

cdr3_aa: ASRTLGETQY
v_call: TRBV2
clone_size: NA
j_call: TRBJ2-5